This T cell receptor (beta chain) was identified during a study of blood T cell repertoires in COVID-19. The overall study: Both acute and convalescent COVID-19 samples were obtained from the United States, Italy and Spain. T cells, B-cell-depleted T cells, or PBMCs supplied cDNA or gDNA.

Using immunoSEQ multiplex PCR, the repertoire was profiled, and TCRdb retains in-frame clones only, with some absent. The sample shows about 200,000 clones, around 90% of them seen only once. Trimming pared 6 bases from V and 5 bases from J, leaving 8 bases between. The CDR3 is 11 amino acids. The germline V gene encodes CDR1 MNHEY and CDR2 SVGAGI. The sample comprised peripheral blood. The genes are TRBV6-5 and TRBJ2-7; no clear D. This receptor was taken from a man aged 60 to 75 who had recovered from COVID-19. CDR3 region: CASSVGHEQYF. The CDR3 nucleotides read TGTGCCAGCAGCGTGGGCCACGAGCAGTACTTC.